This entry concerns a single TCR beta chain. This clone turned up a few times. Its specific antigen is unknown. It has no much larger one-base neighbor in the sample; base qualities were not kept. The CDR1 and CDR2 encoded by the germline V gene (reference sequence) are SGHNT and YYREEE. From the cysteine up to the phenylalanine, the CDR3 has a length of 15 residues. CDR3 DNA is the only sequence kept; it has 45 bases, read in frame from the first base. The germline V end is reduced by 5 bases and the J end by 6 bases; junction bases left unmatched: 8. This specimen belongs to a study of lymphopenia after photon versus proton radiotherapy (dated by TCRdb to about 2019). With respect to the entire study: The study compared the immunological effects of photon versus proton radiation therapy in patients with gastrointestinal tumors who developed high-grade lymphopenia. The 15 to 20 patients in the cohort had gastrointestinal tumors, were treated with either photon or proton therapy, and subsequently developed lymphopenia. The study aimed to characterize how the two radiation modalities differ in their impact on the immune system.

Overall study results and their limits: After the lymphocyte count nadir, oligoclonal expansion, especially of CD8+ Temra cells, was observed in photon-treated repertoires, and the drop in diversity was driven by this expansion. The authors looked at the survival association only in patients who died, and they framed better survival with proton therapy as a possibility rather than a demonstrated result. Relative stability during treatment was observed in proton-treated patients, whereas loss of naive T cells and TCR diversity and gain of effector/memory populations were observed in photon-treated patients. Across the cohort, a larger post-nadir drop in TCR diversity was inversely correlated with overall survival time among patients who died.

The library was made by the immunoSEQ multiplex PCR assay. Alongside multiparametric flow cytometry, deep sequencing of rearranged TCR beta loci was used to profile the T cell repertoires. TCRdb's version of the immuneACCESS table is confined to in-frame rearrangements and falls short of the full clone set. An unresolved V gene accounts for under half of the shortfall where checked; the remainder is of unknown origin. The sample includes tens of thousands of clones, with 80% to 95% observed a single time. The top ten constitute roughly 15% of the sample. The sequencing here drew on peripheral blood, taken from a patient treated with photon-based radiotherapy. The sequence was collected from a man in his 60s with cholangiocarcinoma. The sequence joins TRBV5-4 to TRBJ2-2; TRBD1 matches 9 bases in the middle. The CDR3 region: CASSYGTGTPGELFF. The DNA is TGTGCCAGCAGTTACGGGACAGGGACACCCGGGGAGCTGTTTTTT. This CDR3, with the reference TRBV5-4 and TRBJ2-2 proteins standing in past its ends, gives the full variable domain ETGVTQSPTHLIKTRGQQVTLRCSSQSGHNTVSWYQQALGQGPQFIFQYYREEENGRGNFPPRFSGLQFPNYSSELNVNALELDDSALYLCASSYGTGTPGELFFGEGSRLTVL.